This T cell receptor beta chain was profiled in a study of vaccination and CD4 T cells after COVID-19. CD4+ T cells that had been cultured provided DNA sequenced with the Oncomine TCR Beta short-read assay. From the PCR reads, TCRdb called clonotypes with MiXCR, one entry per CDR3 protein. The sample contains roughly 7,400 distinct CDR3 sequences, 70% to 80% of which appear only once. Described treatment: 10-day PBMC culture with coronavirus spike peptide pools or control peptides (ViraFEST assay). ViraFEST used peptide pools to expand antigen-specific T cells and subsequently sequenced their TCRs. With regard to this clonotype: Its antigen remains unidentified.

The CDR3 is 15 residues long. In germline, CDR1 is LNHDA, CDR2 SQIVND (reference sequence). V lost 3 bases and J 2 bases, leaving 11 bases between the germline ends. This rearrangement joins TRBV19 to TRBJ1-5; D is unresolved. Material: CD4+ T cells from blood, cultured in vitro. This sequence originates from a human donor who had recovered from COVID-19. Written as DNA, the CDR3 is TGTGCCAGTAGTATGAGGGAGGTGGGCAATCAGCCCCAGCATTTT. This translates into CASSMREVGNQPQHF.